The clone carrying this TCR beta chain was detected many times. Its target is not known. PBMCs were isolated from an approximately 10 ml sample of fresh peripheral blood. This sample stems from a study of Graves' ophthalmopathy and Graves' hyperthyroidism. Regarding the study as a whole: Separation of ophthalmopathy from stable hyperthyroidism was achieved by a 13-signature model, at approximately 88% sensitivity and roughly 81% specificity.

As the template, RNA transcripts were used to amplify TCR beta CDR3 regions. A first-round RT-PCR used HTBI primers, followed by a second-round multiplex PCR. TCRdb re-called the multiplex PCR reads with MiXCR, one entry per CDR3 protein. This table has 450,000 or so distinct CDR3 sequences, over 13% appearing once. The junction had 10 bases not matched to a gene; V was cut back by 6 bases and J by 5 bases. The CDR3 runs 14 residues. From germline, CDR1 is DFQATT and CDR2 SNEGSKA (reference sequence). This sequence originates from a woman in her 30s with Graves' ophthalmopathy. The specimen was blood. V is TRBV20-1 and J is TRBJ2-5, with 9 bases that match TRBD1. In nucleotides, the CDR3 is TGCAGTGCAACCCTCGGGACAGGGTGGGAGACCCAGTACTTC. Its protein is CSATLGTGWETQYF.